The present entry profiles one T cell receptor beta chain with its context. What it binds is not known. With 2 bases removed from V and 5 bases from J, the gap between germline ends came to 7 bases. Germline V gives CDR1 LNHNV, CDR2 YYDKDF (reference sequence). This CDR3 spans 13 amino acids. The sample originates from a study of Ad26.COV2.S vaccination and SARS-CoV-2 variants. Whole-study context: Ad26.COV2.S, an intramuscular injection, was given once or twice 56 days apart.

The assay was immunoSEQ multiplex PCR, and TCRdb's table has in-frame clones only and misses some. Among about 350,000 clones listed, 80% to 90% were seen once. Overall study results and limits: Vaccinees reportedly had broad spike-specific CD8+ and CD4+ T cell responses. Comparable non-spike TCR breadth was observed in vaccine and placebo recipients.

Regarding treatment: roughly 20 received Ad26.COV2.S at low or high dose, single or two shots; 5 received placebo; per-sample allocation not given. Material that was analyzed had been drawn on day 63 after the first vaccine or placebo injection. Its platform was an Ad26 vector, and its expressed antigen was Wuhan-strain SARS-CoV-2 spike. Source: peripheral blood, taken in a trial of Ad26.COV2.S vaccine versus placebo. The J gene is TRBJ2-1, the V gene TRBV15; D remains unclear. The sequence was obtained from a person aged 18-60 years who received the Ad26.COV2.S COVID-19 vaccine or a placebo. The CDR3 is CATSRHRDNEQFF. The CDR3 DNA is TGTGCCACCAGCAGACACCGGGACAATGAGCAGTTCTTC.